Listed below are T cell receptor beta chains from one sample, sequenced in a study of T cells after yellow fever vaccination. Via MiXCR, TCRdb re-called the 5' RACE reads, giving one row per CDR3 protein. The sample lists tens of thousands of distinct CDR3 sequences, approximately 8% occurring once. The material sequenced was CD8+ T cells sorted from PBMCs, taken 15 days after the yellow fever booster vaccination. The receptors originated from a man aged 25-40 years who received the YFV17D yellow fever vaccine. Each CDR3 is given with its conserved first and last residue. The order of the fields is V gene, D gene, J gene, clone size, CDR3 length, CDR3 protein, CDR3 DNA. The D gene is left open where the match is weak. Only some rows state a clone size, as once, few, many or a class for expanded clones.

>TRBV12-3/TRBV12-4|TRBD1|TRBJ2-5|many|15
CASTASQGARETQYF
TGTGCCAGCACTGCTTCTCAGGGGGCGCGGGAGACCCAGTACTTC
>TRBV4-3|TRBD2|TRBJ2-1|many|17
CASSQGTSGGPHNEQFF
TGCGCCAGCAGCCAAGGAACTTCGGGAGGGCCCCACAATGAGCAGTTCTTC
>TRBV12-3/TRBV12-4|-|TRBJ2-7|many|14
CASSLGDVGHEQYF
TGTGCCAGCAGTTTAGGGGATGTAGGCCACGAGCAGTACTTC
>TRBV20-1|-|TRBJ2-1|many|12
CSADPSYNEQFF
TGCAGTGCCGACCCCTCCTACAATGAGCAGTTCTTC
>TRBV3-1|-|TRBJ2-5|many|15
CASSSPHMYQETQYF
TGTGCCAGCAGCTCCCCCCACATGTACCAAGAGACCCAGTACTTC
>TRBV7-9|TRBD1|TRBJ2-5|few|14
CASSAGQAMGTQYF
TGTGCCAGCAGCGCGGGACAGGCCATGGGGACCCAGTACTTC
>TRBV29-1|-|TRBJ2-1|many|17
CSVEELDEQLWNNEQFF
TGCAGCGTTGAAGAGCTGGACGAACAATTGTGGAACAATGAGCAGTTCTTC
>TRBV7-2|TRBD2|TRBJ2-7|-|15
CASSSGTSGRGEQYF
TGTGCCAGCAGCTCTGGGACTAGCGGGAGGGGCGAGCAGTACTTC
>TRBV7-9|-|TRBJ2-1|-|14
CASSTDLSYNEQFF
TGTGCCAGCAGCACCGACCTCTCCTACAATGAGCAGTTCTTC
>TRBV6-5|-|TRBJ2-3|many|15
CASSWVSGGTDTQYF
TGTGCCAGCAGTTGGGTCTCCGGTGGAACAGATACGCAGTATTTT
>TRBV7-2|-|TRBJ2-1|many|15
CASSLASNSYNEQFF
TGTGCCAGCAGCTTAGCTTCCAACTCCTACAATGAGCAGTTCTTC
>TRBV7-2|-|TRBJ2-4|many|14
CASSTTLAKNIQYF
TGTGCCAGCAGCACCACTTTAGCCAAAAACATTCAGTACTTC
>TRBV20-1|-|TRBJ2-3|-|11
CSASEVNTQYF
TGCAGTGCTAGTGAAGTCAATACGCAGTATTTT
>TRBV3-1|TRBD2|TRBJ2-7|many|14
CASSETGTIYEQYF
TGTGCCAGCAGCGAAACCGGGACTATCTACGAGCAGTACTTC
>TRBV3-1|TRBD2|TRBJ2-5|many|17
CASSPGMELAGEETQYF
TGTGCCAGCAGCCCAGGGATGGAACTAGCGGGAGAAGAGACCCAGTACTTC
>TRBV20-1|TRBD2|TRBJ2-5|many|16
CSAIGEGTLLVETQYF
TGCAGTGCTATCGGGGAGGGGACTCTGCTCGTAGAGACCCAGTACTTC
>TRBV20-1|TRBD2|TRBJ2-2|-|13
CSAERGGTGELFF
TGCAGTGCGGAGCGGGGAGGGACCGGGGAGCTGTTTTTT
>TRBV6-5|TRBD1|TRBJ2-2|many|16
CASTSPGQGSPGELFF
TGTGCCAGCACTTCTCCGGGACAGGGGTCTCCCGGGGAGCTGTTTTTT
>TRBV11-2|-|TRBJ2-1|many|13
CASSLDRPSGPFF
TGTGCCAGCAGCTTAGATAGGCCTAGTGGTCCGTTCTTC
>TRBV2|TRBD1|TRBJ2-1|many|15
CASSGTGTGYNEQFF
TGTGCCAGCAGCGGGACCGGGACAGGGTACAATGAGCAGTTCTTC
>TRBV27|TRBD1|TRBJ2-4|many|15
CASSLWTGSKNIQYF
TGTGCCAGCAGTTTATGGACAGGATCGAAAAACATTCAGTACTTC
>TRBV28|-|TRBJ2-5|many|17
CASNTPRNLYVQETQYF
TGTGCCAGCAATACACCAAGAAACCTCTACGTCCAAGAGACCCAGTACTTC
>TRBV6-5|-|TRBJ2-3|many|15
CASSYSSRSTDTQYF
TGTGCCAGCAGTTACTCGAGTAGATCCACAGATACGCAGTATTTT
>TRBV19|-|TRBJ2-2|many|15
CASSWGTVNTGELFF
TGTGCCAGTAGTTGGGGGACGGTGAACACCGGGGAGCTGTTTTTT
>TRBV7-6|-|TRBJ2-1|many|16
CASSLEAGGAVNEQFF
TGTGCCAGCAGCTTAGAGGCAGGGGGGGCAGTCAATGAGCAGTTCTTC
>TRBV7-2|TRBD2|TRBJ2-5|many|16
CASSSLAGGPGETQYF
TGTGCCAGCAGCTCCTTAGCGGGAGGGCCAGGGGAGACCCAGTACTTC
>TRBV5-1|TRBD2|TRBJ2-3|-|20
CASSSPTEGAGGPNPDTQYF
TGCGCCAGCAGCTCGCCTACCGAGGGGGCGGGAGGGCCTAACCCAGATACGCAGTATTTT
>TRBV19|-|TRBJ2-1|many|16
CASSIDQGHSYNEQFF
TGTGCCAGTAGTATAGATCAGGGGCACTCCTACAATGAGCAGTTCTTC
>TRBV14|-|TRBJ2-1|many|15
CASTDRSQSYNEQFF
TGTGCCAGCACCGACAGGAGTCAGTCCTACAATGAGCAGTTCTTC
>TRBV7-6|TRBD1|TRBJ2-1|many|14
CASSQDRGGVEQFF
TGTGCCAGCAGCCAGGACAGGGGGGGAGTTGAGCAGTTCTTC
>TRBV12-3/TRBV12-4|-|TRBJ2-3|many|13
CASSLTGTDTQYF
TGTGCCAGCAGTTTAACAGGCACAGATACGCAGTATTTT
>TRBV6-1|-|TRBJ2-7|many|15
CASSEPQGVHYEQYF
TGTGCCAGCAGTGAACCACAGGGAGTACACTACGAGCAGTACTTC
>TRBV7-3|-|TRBJ2-6|-|14
CASSSGDGANVLTF
TGTGCCAGCAGCTCCGGGGACGGGGCCAACGTCCTGACTTTC
>TRBV29-1|TRBD1|TRBJ2-2|many|14
CSVGTGVHTGELFF
TGCAGCGTCGGGACAGGGGTTCACACCGGGGAGCTGTTTTTT
>TRBV5-5|-|TRBJ2-2|few|16
CASSLGRVVFSGELFF
TGTGCCAGCAGCTTAGGCAGGGTTGTTTTTTCCGGGGAGCTGTTTTTT
>TRBV7-9|TRBD1|TRBJ1-1|many|14
CASSPGTENTEAFF
TGTGCCAGCAGCCCCGGGACAGAGAACACTGAAGCTTTCTTT
>TRBV7-9|-|TRBJ2-5|many|16
CASSLPEGPSQETQYF
TGTGCCAGCAGCTTACCGGAGGGGCCCTCCCAAGAGACCCAGTACTTC
>TRBV12-3/TRBV12-4|TRBD2|TRBJ2-1|many|19
CARSLELAGLGDLYNEQFF
TGTGCCCGCAGTTTAGAACTAGCGGGCTTGGGGGACCTTTACAATGAGCAGTTCTTC
>TRBV6-5|-|TRBJ2-7|-|13
CASSYSRQAEQYF
TGTGCCAGCAGTTACTCGAGACAAGCCGAGCAGTACTTC
>TRBV7-6|-|TRBJ2-7|many|12
CASSQDEYEQYF
TGTGCCAGCAGCCAGGACGAGTACGAGCAGTACTTC
>TRBV29-1|-|TRBJ2-1|many|16
CSVEDPVLGSINEQFF
TGCAGCGTTGAAGATCCGGTCCTCGGGAGCATCAATGAGCAGTTCTTC
>TRBV27|TRBD2|TRBJ2-1|many|13
CASTKAGGNEQFF
TGTGCCAGCACTAAGGCGGGGGGCAATGAGCAGTTCTTC
>TRBV14|TRBD1|TRBJ2-7|many|17
CASSQEGVGDRDYEQYF
TGTGCCAGCAGCCAAGAAGGGGTAGGAGACAGGGACTACGAGCAGTACTTC
>TRBV2|-|TRBJ2-1|many|13
CASSVGIWDEQFF
TGTGCCAGCAGTGTGGGGATCTGGGATGAGCAGTTCTTC
>TRBV29-1|-|TRBJ2-5|-|15
CSVAAQETLEETQYF
TGCAGCGTTGCGGCCCAAGAGACCTTAGAGGAGACCCAGTACTTC
>TRBV10-2|TRBD2|TRBJ2-1|many|14
CASSGIAGLNEQFF
TGCGCCAGCAGTGGGATAGCGGGGCTCAATGAGCAGTTCTTC
>TRBV19|TRBD1|TRBJ2-1|many|13
CACRQGRYNEQFF
TGTGCCTGTAGACAGGGAAGATACAATGAGCAGTTCTTC